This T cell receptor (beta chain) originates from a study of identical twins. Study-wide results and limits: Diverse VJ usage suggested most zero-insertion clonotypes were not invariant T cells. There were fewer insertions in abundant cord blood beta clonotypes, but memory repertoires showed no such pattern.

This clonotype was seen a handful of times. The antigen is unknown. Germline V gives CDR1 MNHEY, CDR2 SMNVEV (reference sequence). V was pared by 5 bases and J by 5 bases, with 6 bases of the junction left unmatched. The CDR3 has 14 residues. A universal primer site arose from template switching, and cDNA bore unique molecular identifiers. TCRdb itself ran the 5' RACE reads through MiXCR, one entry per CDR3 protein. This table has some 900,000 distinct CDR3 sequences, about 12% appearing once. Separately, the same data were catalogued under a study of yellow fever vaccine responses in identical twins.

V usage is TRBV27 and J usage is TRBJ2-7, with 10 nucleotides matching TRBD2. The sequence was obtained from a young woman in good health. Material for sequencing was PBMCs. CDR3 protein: CASSPLAGAHEQYF. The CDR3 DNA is TGTGCCAGCAGTCCCCTAGCGGGAGCCCACGAGCAGTACTTC.